This TCR beta chain comes out of a study of PD-1 blockade in classical Hodgkin lymphoma. Study-wide findings and caveats: Nivolumab starters within 1 year of ASCT were excluded. Undefined causes, possibly disease activity or prior therapy, underlie the repertoire differences.

Turning to this clone: The antigen is not known.

Here immunoSEQ multiplex PCR was the method, and the copy in TCRdb shows in-frame clones only, minus some. The table lists tens of thousands of clones, under 95% of them singletons, with more than 6.5% in the top ten. Brentuximab vedotin exposure varied among the patients, all of whom had relapsed after autologous stem cell transplantation. Sample: peripheral blood mononuclear cells (PBMCs), taken at baseline. This TCR was recovered from a human donor with classical Hodgkin lymphoma.

As DNA, the CDR3 is TGTGCCGGAACCGGGAGAGAGAGTCCTAACTATGGCTACACCTTC. This gives the protein CAGTGRESPNYGYTF. The gene calls are TRBV19 and TRBJ1-2; no firm D call. V gave up 11 bases and J gave up 0 bases, with 19 bases separating them. Germline lookup yields CDR1 LNHDA and CDR2 SQIVND (reference sequence). The CDR3 totals 15 residues. Full variable domain (rest looked up from reference TRBV19 and TRBJ1-2): DGGITQSPKYLFRKEGQNVTLSCEQNLNHDAMYWYRQDPGQGLRLIYYSQIVNDFQKGDIAEGYSVSREKKESFPLTVTSAQKNPTAFYLCAGTGRESPNYGYTFGSGTRLTVV.